This TCR beta chain stems from a study of blood T cell repertoires in COVID-19. Assay used: immunoSEQ multiplex PCR; TCRdb lists only in-frame clones, some missing. The sample lists a few hundred thousand clones, approximately 89% seen once, with about 10% in the top ten. This CDR3 is 15 amino acids long. Trimming removed 0 bases from V and 5 bases from J, with 12 bases in between. Per the germline V gene, CDR1 is KGHSH and CDR2 is LQKENI. J is TRBJ2-3 and V is TRBV18; D is unresolved. The clonotype originates from a woman aged 70-85 years with COVID-19, enrolled during active disease. The source material was peripheral blood. CDR3 protein: CASSPPAGPRDTQYF. CDR3 nucleotide sequence: TGTGCCAGCTCACCACCGGCAGGTCCCCGAGATACGCAGTATTTT.